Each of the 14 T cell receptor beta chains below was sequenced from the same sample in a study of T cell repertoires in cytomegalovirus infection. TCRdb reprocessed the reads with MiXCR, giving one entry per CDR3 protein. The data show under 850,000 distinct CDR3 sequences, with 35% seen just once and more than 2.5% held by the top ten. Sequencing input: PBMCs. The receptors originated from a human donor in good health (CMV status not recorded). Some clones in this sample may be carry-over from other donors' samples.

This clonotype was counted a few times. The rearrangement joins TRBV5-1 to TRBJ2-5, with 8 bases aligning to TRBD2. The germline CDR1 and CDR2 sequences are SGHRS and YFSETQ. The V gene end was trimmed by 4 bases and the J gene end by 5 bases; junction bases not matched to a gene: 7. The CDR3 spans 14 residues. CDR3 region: CASSGIAGRETQYF. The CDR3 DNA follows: TGCGCCAGCAGCGGAATAGCGGGGAGGGAGACCCAGTACTTC.

CDR3 nucleotides: TGTGCCACCAGCAGAGATGTGGGGCAGCCCCAGCATTTT. This codes for CATSRDVGQPQHF. V usage is TRBV15 and J usage is TRBJ1-5; no clear D. This CDR3 has 13 residues. Trimming stripped 0 bases from V and 7 bases from J, with 7 bases between. The germline gives CDR1 LNHNV, CDR2 YYDKDF (reference sequence).

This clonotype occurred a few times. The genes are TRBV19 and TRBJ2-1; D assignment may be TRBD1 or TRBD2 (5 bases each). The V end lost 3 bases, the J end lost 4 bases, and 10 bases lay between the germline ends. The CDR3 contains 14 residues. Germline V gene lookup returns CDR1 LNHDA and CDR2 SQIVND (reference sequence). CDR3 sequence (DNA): TGTGCCAGTAGTATGTACGGGGCATACAATGAGCAGTTCTTC. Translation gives CASSMYGAYNEQFF.

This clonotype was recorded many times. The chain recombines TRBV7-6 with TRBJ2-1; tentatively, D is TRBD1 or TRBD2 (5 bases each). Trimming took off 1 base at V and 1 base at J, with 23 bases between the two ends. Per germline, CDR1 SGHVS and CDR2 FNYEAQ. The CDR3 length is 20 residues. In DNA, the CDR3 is TGTGCCAGCAGCTTAGTTTTAGCCACCATACGGGGCGCTTCCTACAATGAGCAGTTCTTC. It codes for CASSLVLATIRGASYNEQFF.

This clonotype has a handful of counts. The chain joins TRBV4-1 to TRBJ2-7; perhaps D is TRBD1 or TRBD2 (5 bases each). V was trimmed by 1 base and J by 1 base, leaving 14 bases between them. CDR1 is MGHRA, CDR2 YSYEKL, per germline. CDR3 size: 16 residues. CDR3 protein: CASSQGLGDESYEQYF. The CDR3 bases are TGCGCCAGCAGCCAAGGTTTAGGGGACGAATCCTACGAGCAGTACTTC.

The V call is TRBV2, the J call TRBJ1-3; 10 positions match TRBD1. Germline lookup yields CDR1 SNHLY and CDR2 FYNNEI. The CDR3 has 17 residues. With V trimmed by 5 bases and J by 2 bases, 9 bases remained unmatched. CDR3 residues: CASSTTRQGAPGNTIYF. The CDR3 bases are TGTGCCAGCAGTACAACTCGACAGGGGGCTCCTGGAAACACCATATATTTT.

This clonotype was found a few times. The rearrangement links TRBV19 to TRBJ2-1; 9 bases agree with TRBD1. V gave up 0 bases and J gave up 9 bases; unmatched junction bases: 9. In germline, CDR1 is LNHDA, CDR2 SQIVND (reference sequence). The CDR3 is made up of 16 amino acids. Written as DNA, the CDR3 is TGTGCCAGTAGTATAGATCACAGGACAGGGGCGAGTGAGCAGTTCTTC. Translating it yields CASSIDHRTGASEQFF.

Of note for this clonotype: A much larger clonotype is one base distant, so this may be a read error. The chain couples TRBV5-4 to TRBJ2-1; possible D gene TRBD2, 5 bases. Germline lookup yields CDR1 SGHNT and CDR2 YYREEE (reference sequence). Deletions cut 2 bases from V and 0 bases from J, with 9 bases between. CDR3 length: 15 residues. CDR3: CASSLAAGSYNEQFF. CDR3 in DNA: TGTGCCAGCAGCTTAGCGGCAGGCTCCTACAATGAGCAGTTCTTC. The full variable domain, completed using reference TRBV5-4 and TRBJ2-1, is ETGVTQSPTHLIKTRGQQVTLRCSSQSGHNTVSWYQQALGQGPQFIFQYYREEENGRGNFPPRFSGLQFPNYSSELNVNALELDDSALYLCASSLAAGSYNEQFFGPGTRLTVL.

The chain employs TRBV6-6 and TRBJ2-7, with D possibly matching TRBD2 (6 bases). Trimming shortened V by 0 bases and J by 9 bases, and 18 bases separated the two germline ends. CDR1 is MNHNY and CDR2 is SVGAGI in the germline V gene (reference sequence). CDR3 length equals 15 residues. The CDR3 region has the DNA TGTGCCAGCAGTTACTCTATGATTGGAGGGGAAGGGCAGTACTTC. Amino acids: CASSYSMIGGEGQYF.

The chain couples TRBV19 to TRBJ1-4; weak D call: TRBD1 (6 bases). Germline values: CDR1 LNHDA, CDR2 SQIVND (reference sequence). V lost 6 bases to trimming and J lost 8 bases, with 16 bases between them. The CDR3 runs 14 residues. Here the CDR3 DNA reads TGTGCCAGTAGCACCGGGACATCGGCCGAAAAACTGTTTTTT. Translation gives CASSTGTSAEKLFF. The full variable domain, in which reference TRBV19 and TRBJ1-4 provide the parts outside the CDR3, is DGGITQSPKYLFRKEGQNVTLSCEQNLNHDAMYWYRQDPGQGLRLIYYSQIVNDFQKGDIAEGYSVSREKKESFPLTVTSAQKNPTAFYLCASSTGTSAEKLFFGSGTQLSVL.

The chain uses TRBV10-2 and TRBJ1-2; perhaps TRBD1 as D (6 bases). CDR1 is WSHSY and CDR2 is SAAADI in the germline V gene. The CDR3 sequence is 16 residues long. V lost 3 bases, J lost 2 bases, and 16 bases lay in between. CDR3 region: CASSDHFGGLNYGYTF. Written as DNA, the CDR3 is TGCGCCAGCAGTGATCATTTCGGGGGCTTAAACTATGGCTACACCTTC.

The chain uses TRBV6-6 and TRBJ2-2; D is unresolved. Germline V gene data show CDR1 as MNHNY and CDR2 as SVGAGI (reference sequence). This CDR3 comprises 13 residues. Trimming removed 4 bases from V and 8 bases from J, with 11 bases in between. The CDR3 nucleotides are TGTGCCAGCAGTTCGAGCCGGAAGGGGGAGCTGTTTTTT. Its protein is CASSSSRKGELFF.

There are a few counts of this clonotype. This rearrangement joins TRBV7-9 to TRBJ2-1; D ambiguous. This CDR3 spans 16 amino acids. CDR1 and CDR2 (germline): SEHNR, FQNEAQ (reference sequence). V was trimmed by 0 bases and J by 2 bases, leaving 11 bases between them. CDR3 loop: CASSLAVVPPYNEQFF. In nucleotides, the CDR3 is TGTGCCAGCAGCTTAGCGGTAGTCCCCCCCTACAATGAGCAGTTCTTC.

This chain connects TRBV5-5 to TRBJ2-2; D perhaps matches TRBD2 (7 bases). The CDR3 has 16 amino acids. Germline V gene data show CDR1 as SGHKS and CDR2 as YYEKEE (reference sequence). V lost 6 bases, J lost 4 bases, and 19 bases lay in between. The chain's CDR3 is CASTPVGGAGTGELFF. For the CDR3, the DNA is TGTGCCAGCACCCCGGTGGGGGGGGCCGGCACCGGGGAGCTGTTTTTT. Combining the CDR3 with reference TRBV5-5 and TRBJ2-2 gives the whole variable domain DAGVTQSPTHLIKTRGQQVTLRCSPISGHKSVSWYQQVLGQGPQFIFQYYEKEERGRGNFPDRFSARQFPNYSSELNVNALLLGDSALYLCASTPVGGAGTGELFFGEGSRLTVL.